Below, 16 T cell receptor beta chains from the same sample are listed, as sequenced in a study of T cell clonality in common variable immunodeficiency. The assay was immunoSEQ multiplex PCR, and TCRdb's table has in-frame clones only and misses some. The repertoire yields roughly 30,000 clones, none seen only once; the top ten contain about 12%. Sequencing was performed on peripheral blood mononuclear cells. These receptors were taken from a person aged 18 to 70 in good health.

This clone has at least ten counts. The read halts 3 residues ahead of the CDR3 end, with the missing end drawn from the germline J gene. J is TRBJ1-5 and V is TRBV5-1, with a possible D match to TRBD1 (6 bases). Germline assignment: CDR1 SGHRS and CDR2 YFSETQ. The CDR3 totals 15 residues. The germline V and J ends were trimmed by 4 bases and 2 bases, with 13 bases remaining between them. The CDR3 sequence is CASSTIPGGNQPQHF. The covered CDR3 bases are TGCGCCAGCAGCACTATTCCAGGGGGCAATCAGCCC.

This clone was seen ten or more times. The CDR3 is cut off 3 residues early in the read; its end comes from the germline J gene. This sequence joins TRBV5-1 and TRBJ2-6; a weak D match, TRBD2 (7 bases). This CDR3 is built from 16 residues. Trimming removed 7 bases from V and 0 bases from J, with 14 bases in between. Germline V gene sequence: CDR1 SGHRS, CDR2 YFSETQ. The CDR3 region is CASSLGGLSGANVLTF. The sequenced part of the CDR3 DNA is TGCGCCAGCTCCCTCGGGGGGCTCTCTGGGGCCAACGTC.

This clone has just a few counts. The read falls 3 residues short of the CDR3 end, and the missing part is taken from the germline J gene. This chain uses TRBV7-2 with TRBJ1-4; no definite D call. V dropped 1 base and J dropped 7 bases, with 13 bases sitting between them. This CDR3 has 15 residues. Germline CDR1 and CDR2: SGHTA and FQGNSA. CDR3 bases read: TGTGCCAGCAGCTTAGTAAGCCCACCGGGTGAAAAA. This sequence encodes CASSLVSPPGEK. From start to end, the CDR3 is CASSLVSPPGEKLFF.

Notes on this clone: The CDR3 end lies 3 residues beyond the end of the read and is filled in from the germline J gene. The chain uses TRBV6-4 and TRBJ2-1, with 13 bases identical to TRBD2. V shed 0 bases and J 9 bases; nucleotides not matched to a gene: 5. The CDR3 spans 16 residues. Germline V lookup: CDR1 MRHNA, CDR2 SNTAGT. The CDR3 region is CASSDSLAGGLSEQFF. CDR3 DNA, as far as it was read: TGTGCCAGCAGTGACTCACTAGCGGGGGGGCTTAGTGAG.

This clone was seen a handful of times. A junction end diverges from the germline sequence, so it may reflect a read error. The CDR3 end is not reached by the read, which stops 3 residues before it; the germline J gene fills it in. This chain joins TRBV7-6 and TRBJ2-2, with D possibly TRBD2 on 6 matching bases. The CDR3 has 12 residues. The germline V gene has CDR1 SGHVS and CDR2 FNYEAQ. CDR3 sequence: CASSFRDGGLFF. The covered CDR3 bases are TGTGCCAGCAGCTTTCGTGACGGGGGG.

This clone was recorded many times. The CDR3 is CASSLGWGQRDEKLFF. CDR3 DNA (partial): TGCGCCAGCAGCTTGGGTTGGGGGCAACGGGATGAAAAA. J is TRBJ1-4 and V is TRBV5-1; D is possibly TRBD1 (6 bases). With the read ending 3 residues before the CDR3 end, the germline J gene is used to fill in that end. The CDR3 has 16 amino acids. V dropped 0 bases and J dropped 6 bases, with 15 bases sitting between them. The germline V gene encodes CDR1 SGHRS and CDR2 YFSETQ.

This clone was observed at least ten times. CDR3 in amino acids: CASSLGRAERTEAFF. The sequenced CDR3 bases are TGCGCCAGCAGCTTGGGGAGAGCCGAGCGTACTGAA. The chain joins TRBV5-1 to TRBJ1-1; unclear D gene. The sequenced fragment ends 3 residues before the CDR3 boundary, so the rest is inferred from the germline J gene. The CDR3 extends over 15 amino acids. The V and J ends lost 0 bases and 5 bases respectively, with 14 bases between them. Germline V gives CDR1 SGHRS, CDR2 YFSETQ.

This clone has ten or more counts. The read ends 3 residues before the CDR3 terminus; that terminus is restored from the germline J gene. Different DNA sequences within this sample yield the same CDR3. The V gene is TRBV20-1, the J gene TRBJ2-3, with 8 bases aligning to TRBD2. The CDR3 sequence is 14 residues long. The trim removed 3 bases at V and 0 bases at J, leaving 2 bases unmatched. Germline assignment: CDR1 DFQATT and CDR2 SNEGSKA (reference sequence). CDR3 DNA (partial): TGCAGTGCTAGCGCTAGCGGGAGCACAGATACG. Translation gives CSASASGSTDT. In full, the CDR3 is CSASASGSTDTQYF.

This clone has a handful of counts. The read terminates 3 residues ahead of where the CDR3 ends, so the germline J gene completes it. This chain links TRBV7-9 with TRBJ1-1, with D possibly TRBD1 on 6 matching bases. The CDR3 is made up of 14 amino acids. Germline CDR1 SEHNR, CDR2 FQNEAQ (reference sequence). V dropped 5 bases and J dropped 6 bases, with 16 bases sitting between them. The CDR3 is CASSLKQGWAEAFF. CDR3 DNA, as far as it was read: TGTGCCAGCAGCCTAAAACAGGGTTGGGCTGAA.

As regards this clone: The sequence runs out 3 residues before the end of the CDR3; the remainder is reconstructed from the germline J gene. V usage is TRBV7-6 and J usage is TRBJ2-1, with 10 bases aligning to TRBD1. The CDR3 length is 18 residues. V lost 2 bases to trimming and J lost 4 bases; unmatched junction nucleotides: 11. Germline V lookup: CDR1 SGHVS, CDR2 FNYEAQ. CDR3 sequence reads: CASSLRDRGYRGYNEQFF. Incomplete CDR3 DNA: TGTGCCAGCAGCTTAAGGGACAGGGGATACCGAGGGTACAATGAG. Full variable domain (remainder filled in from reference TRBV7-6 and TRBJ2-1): GAGVSQSPRYKVTKRGQDVALRCDPISGHVSLYWYRQALGQGPEFLTYFNYEAQQDKSGLPNDRFSAERPEGSISTLTIQRTEQRDSAMYRCASSLRDRGYRGYNEQFFGPGTRLTVL.

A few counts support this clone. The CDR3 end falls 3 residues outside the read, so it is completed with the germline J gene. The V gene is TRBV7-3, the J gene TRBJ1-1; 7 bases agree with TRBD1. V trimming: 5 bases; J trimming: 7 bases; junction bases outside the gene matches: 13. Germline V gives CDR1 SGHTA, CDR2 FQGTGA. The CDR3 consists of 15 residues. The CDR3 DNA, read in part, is TGTGCCAGCAGCCCCCAGGGGGACCGAGAACGTGAA. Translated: CASSPQGDRERE. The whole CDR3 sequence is CASSPQGDREREAFF. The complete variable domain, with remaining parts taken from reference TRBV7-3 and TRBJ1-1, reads GAGVSQTPSNKVTEKGKYVELRCDPISGHTALYWYRQSLGQGPEFLIYFQGTGAADDSGLPNDRFFAVRPEGSVSTLKIQRTERGDSAVYLCASSPQGDREREAFFGQGTRLTVV.

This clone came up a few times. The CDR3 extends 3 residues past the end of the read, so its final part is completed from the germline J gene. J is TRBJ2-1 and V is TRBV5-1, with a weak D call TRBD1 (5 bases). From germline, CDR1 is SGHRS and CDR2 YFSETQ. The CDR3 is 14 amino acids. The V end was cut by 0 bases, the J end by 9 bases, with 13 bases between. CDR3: CASSLVPGNGEQFF. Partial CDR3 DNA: TGCGCCAGCAGCTTGGTACCAGGGAACGGTGAG. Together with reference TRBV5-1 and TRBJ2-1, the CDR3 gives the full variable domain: KAGVTQTPRYLIKTRGQQVTLSCSPISGHRSVSWYQQTPGQGLQFLFEYFSETQRNKGNFPGRFSGRQFSNSRSEMNVSTLELGDSALYLCASSLVPGNGEQFFGPGTRLTVL.

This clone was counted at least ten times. CDR3 DNA (partial): TGTGCCAGCTCACCAGCCGTCCCCTACGGGGAG. This gives the protein CASSPAVPYGE. The whole CDR3 sequence reads CASSPAVPYGELFF. The V and J genes are TRBV18 and TRBJ2-2; D is ambiguous. The read ends 3 residues before the CDR3 terminus; that terminus is restored from the germline J gene. The CDR3 sequence is 14 residues long. Germline-derived CDR1 and CDR2 are KGHSH and LQKENI. V lost 2 bases and J lost 7, with 11 bases in between.

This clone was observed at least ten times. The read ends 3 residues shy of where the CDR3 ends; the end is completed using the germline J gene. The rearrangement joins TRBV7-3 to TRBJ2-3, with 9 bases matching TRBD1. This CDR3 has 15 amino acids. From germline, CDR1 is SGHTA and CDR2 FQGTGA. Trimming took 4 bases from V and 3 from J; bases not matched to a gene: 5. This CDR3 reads CASSWTGEMTDTQYF. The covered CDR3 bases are TGTGCCAGCAGCTGGACAGGGGAGATGACAGATACG.

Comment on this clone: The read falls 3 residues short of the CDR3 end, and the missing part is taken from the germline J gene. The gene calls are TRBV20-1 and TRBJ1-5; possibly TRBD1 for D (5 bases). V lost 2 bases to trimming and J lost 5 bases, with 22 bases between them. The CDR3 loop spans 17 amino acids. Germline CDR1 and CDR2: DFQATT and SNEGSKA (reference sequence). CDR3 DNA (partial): TGCAGTGCTAGACGGCAGGGAAGAGTCCTCACCCATCAGCCC. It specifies CSARRQGRVLTHQP. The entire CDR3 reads CSARRQGRVLTHQPQHF.

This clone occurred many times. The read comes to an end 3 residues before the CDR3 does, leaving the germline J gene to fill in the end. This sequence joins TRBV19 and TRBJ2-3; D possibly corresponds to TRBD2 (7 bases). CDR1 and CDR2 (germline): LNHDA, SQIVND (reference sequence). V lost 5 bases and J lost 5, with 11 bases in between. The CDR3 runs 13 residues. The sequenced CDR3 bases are TGTGCCAGTAGTTGGGGGGGGCGAGATACG. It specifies CASSWGGRDT. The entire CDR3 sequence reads CASSWGGRDTQYF.